Each of the 15 T cell receptor beta chains below was sequenced from the same sample in a study of breast tumors, draining lymph nodes, adjacent tissues. TCRdb re-analysed the multiplex PCR reads in MiXCR, keeping a single row per CDR3 protein. The table records over 70,000 distinct CDR3 sequences, 25% to 35% of them present only once. Axillary draining lymph nodes of breast cancer patients supplied the node samples. Specimen: axillary lymph node tissue. Source of these receptors: a female donor with breast cancer. Some clones in this sample may be carry-over from other donors' samples.

This clonotype has just a few counts. The rearrangement links TRBV5-1 to TRBJ2-5; 12 bases map to TRBD1. CDR1 SGHRS and CDR2 YFSETQ come from the germline V gene. The CDR3 consists of 15 residues. The V gene end was trimmed by 7 bases and the J gene end by 4 bases; junction bases not matched to a gene: 8. CDR3 coding DNA: TGCGCCAGCGGGACGGGACAGGGGGCGGGAGAGACCCAGTACTTC. Its translation is CASGTGQGAGETQYF.

This clonotype was seen repeatedly, ten times or more. The rearrangement links TRBV4-1 to TRBJ1-5, with a weak D call TRBD1 (6 bases). Germline-derived CDR1 and CDR2 are MGHRA and YSYEKL. The CDR3 is 14 amino acids. The V end was cut by 4 bases, the J end by 4 bases, with 11 bases between. The CDR3 DNA is TGCGCCAGCAGCCTAGTCGGGACAAATCAGCCCCAGCATTTT. This gives the protein CASSLVGTNQPQHF.

The table lists this clonotype with many counts. This may arise from a read error, as a much more abundant clone is one base away. This chain links TRBV15 with TRBJ2-7; TRBD1 aligns across 7 bases. The V gene's germline CDR1 is LNHNV and CDR2 YYDKDF (reference sequence). V lost 1 base, J lost 2 bases, and 2 bases stayed unmatched. This CDR3 spans 14 amino acids. DNA for the CDR3: TGTGCCACCAGCAGAGGCCAGGGGGCCTACGAGCAGTACTTC. It is translated as CATSRGQGAYEQYF.

The chain employs TRBV7-9 and TRBJ2-1, with TRBD2 as a possible D gene (5 bases). Germline loops: CDR1 SEHNR, CDR2 FQNEAQ (reference sequence). The CDR3 spans 15 residues. V was clipped by 1 base and J by 9 bases, with 16 bases between them. The CDR3 DNA follows: TGTGCCAGCAGCTTAGGCACCCGGGGAACTGGTGAGCAGTTCTTC. Protein product: CASSLGTRGTGEQFF.

This clonotype was counted ten times or more. V usage is TRBV6-5 and J usage is TRBJ1-5; perhaps TRBD1 as D (6 bases). CDR1 is MNHEY, CDR2 SVGAGI, per germline. Trimming took 6 bases from V and 6 from J, leaving 12 bases between them. The CDR3 contains 13 residues. This chain's CDR3 is CASSYRESQPQHF. The CDR3 DNA follows: TGTGCCAGCAGCTACAGGGAGAGTCAGCCCCAGCATTTT.

This clonotype was recorded at least ten times. The rearrangement joins TRBV4-1 to TRBJ1-5, with 9 bases that match TRBD1. V dropped 1 base and J dropped 5; count of bases not matched to a gene: 3. This CDR3 spans 15 amino acids. In germline, CDR1 is MGHRA, CDR2 YSYEKL. The CDR3 loop reads CASSQAGDRDQPQHF. CDR3 DNA sequence: TGCGCCAGCAGCCAAGCCGGGGACAGGGATCAGCCCCAGCATTTT.

This clonotype was recorded many times. The chain joins TRBV11-3 to TRBJ2-7; D gene ambiguous. The CDR3 totals 14 residues. Germline V gives CDR1 SGHNT, CDR2 YENEEA. V lost 1 base and J 4 bases, leaving 11 bases between the germline ends. CDR3 sequence (DNA): TGTGCCAGCAGCTTAGGGCAGCCAATTTACGAGCAGTACTTC. This encodes CASSLGQPIYEQYF.

As regards this clonotype: Sequence at one end of the junction differs from germline and may be a read error. The rearrangement uses TRBV12-3 or TRBV12-4 and TRBJ2-7; the D is unclear. This CDR3 is 13 amino acids long. The CDR3, as DNA: TGTGTCAGCAGTGAGTCTTCGGCCTACGAGCAGTACTTC. Its translation: CVSSESSAYEQYF.

This clonotype was seen ten or more times. V gene TRBV12-5 combines with J gene TRBJ2-3; 14 bases map to TRBD2. The CDR3 runs 16 residues. The V gene's germline CDR1 is LGHNT and CDR2 FRNRAP. With 1 base clipped from V and 4 bases from J, the junction kept 1 base outside the gene matches. CDR3 DNA: TGTGCTAGTGGTTTGGGACTAGCGGGAGGGCCAGATACGCAGTATTTT. Protein product: CASGLGLAGGPDTQYF.

In its sample, this clonotype was seen many times. This rearrangement joins TRBV3-1 to TRBJ2-3; 7 nucleotides match TRBD2. V trimming: 1 base; J trimming: 0 bases; junction bases outside the gene matches: 7. This CDR3 has 17 residues. CDR1 and CDR2 from the germline V gene are LGHDT and YNNKEL (reference sequence). DNA for the CDR3: TGTGCCAGCAGCCAAGTTAAGCCTAGCGGTAGCACAGATACGCAGTATTTT. Its protein is CASSQVKPSGSTDTQYF.

The CDR3 spells CASSLRGVNREQYF. CDR3 bases: TGTGCCAGCAGTTTAAGGGGAGTAAATCGAGAGCAGTACTTC. V usage is TRBV27 and J usage is TRBJ2-7, with D perhaps matching TRBD1 or TRBD2 (5 bases each). Trimming removed 2 bases at V and 7 bases at J, with 15 bases between. CDR3 length: 14 residues. Germline CDR1 reads MNHEY; CDR2 reads SMNVEV (reference sequence).

This clonotype was counted many times. This chain uses TRBV19 with TRBJ2-3, with 10 bases identical to TRBD2. V trimming: 5 bases; J trimming: 4 bases; junction bases outside the gene matches: 12. CDR1 is LNHDA, CDR2 SQIVND, per germline (reference sequence). The CDR3 length is 17 residues. CDR3 residues: CASSSSGRAILPDTQYF. DNA of the CDR3: TGTGCCAGTAGTTCAAGCGGGAGGGCAATCTTGCCAGATACGCAGTATTTT. Looking up the rest from reference TRBV19 and TRBJ2-3 gives the full variable domain: DGGITQSPKYLFRKEGQNVTLSCEQNLNHDAMYWYRQDPGQGLRLIYYSQIVNDFQKGDIAEGYSVSREKKESFPLTVTSAQKNPTAFYLCASSSSGRAILPDTQYFGPGTRLTVL.

This clonotype came up many times. The rearrangement joins TRBV20-1 to TRBJ2-1; TRBD2 agrees at 11 bases. V gave up 3 bases and J gave up 12 bases; unmatched junction bases: 10. Germline CDR1 DFQATT, CDR2 SNEGSKA (reference sequence). CDR3 length equals 14 residues. The CDR3 DNA follows: TGCAGTGCTAGCTCGGGGCTAGCGGGAGGCTGGCAGTTCTTC. Translating it yields CSASSGLAGGWQFF.

This clonotype was detected many times. The rearrangement joins TRBV7-3 to TRBJ1-4, with unresolved D. The ends were cut back, 2 bases at V and 0 bases at J, with 4 bases in the middle. The CDR3 is made up of 14 amino acids. Germline V gene sequence: CDR1 SGHTA, CDR2 FQGTGA. The DNA for the CDR3 is TGTGCCAGCAGCTTATCTGCAACTAATGAAAAACTGTTTTTT. This translates into CASSLSATNEKLFF.

The CDR3 coding sequence is TGCAGCGTCGTGGGACAATTCGGAAACACCATATATTTT. This sequence encodes CSVVGQFGNTIYF. This chain joins TRBV29-1 and TRBJ1-3; the D gene is possibly TRBD1 (6 bases). The CDR3 loop spans 13 amino acids. Germline V gives CDR1 SQVTM, CDR2 ANQGSEA. The ends were cut back, 6 bases at V and 4 bases at J, with 13 bases in the middle. The full variable domain, completed using reference TRBV29-1 and TRBJ1-3, is SAVISQKPSRDICQRGTSLTIQCQVDSQVTMMFWYRQQPGQSLTLIATANQGSEATYESGFVIDKFPISRPNLTFSTLTVSNMSPEDSSIYLCSVVGQFGNTIYFGEGSWLTVV.